One T cell receptor (beta chain) is described in this entry. The data stem from a study of OX40 agonist ivuxolimab in advanced cancers. Study details: Patients were given ivuxolimab, an antibody that agonizes OX40 (CD134).

The protocol was immunoSEQ multiplex PCR, while the TCRdb copy is restricted to in-frame clones and leaves out a portion. The sample contains fewer than 65,000 clones, approximately 94% of which appear only once. CDR1 and CDR2 from the germline V gene are SGHTA and FQGNSA. The CDR3 consists of 13 residues. Trimming removed 10 bases at V and 4 bases at J, with 13 bases between. The sequenced sample was CD4+ or CD8+ T cells sorted from blood, obtained in a trial of the OX40 agonist ivuxolimab. This receptor was taken from an adult with an advanced solid tumor such as melanoma, head and neck, liver or kidney cancer. The chain joins TRBV7-2 to TRBJ2-2; D is ambiguous. CDR3 region: CATPGRITGELFF. CDR3 nucleotides: TGTGCCACCCCGGGTCGGATCACCGGGGAGCTGTTTTTT.